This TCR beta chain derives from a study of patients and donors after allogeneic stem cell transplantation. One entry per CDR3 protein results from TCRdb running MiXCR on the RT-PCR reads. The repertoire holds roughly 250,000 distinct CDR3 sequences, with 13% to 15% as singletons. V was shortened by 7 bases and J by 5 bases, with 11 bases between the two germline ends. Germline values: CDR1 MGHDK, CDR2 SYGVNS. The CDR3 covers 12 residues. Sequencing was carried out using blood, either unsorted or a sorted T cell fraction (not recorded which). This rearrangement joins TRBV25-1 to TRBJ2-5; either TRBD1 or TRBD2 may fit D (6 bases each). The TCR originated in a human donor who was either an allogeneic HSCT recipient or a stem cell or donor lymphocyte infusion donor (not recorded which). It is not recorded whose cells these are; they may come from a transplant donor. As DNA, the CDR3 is TGTGCCAGCATCGGGGGCTTGGAGACCCAGTACTTC. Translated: CASIGGLETQYF.